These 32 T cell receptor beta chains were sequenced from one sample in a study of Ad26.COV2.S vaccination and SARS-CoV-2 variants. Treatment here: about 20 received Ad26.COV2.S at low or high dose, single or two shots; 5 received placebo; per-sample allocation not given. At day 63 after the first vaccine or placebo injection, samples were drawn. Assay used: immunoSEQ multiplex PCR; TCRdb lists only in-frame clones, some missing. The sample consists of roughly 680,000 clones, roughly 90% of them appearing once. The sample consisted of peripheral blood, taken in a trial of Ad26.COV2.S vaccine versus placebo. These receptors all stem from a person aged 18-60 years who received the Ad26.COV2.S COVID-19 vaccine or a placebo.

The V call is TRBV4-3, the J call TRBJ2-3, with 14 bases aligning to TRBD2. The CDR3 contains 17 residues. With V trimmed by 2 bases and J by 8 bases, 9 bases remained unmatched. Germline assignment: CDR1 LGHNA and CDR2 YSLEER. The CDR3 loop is CASSQMTSGGAVTTQYF. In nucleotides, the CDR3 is TGCGCCAGCAGCCAAATGACTAGCGGGGGGGCAGTTACTACGCAGTATTTT.

CDR3 protein: CASSPLRERGAEAFF. In DNA form, the CDR3 reads TGTGCCAGCTCACCACTCCGGGAGAGGGGGGCTGAAGCTTTCTTT. The chain combines TRBV18 with TRBJ1-1; tentative D call: TRBD1 (6 bases). V lost 1 base to trimming and J lost 6 bases, with 15 bases between them. Germline V gene lookup returns CDR1 KGHSH and CDR2 LQKENI. The CDR3 spans 15 residues.

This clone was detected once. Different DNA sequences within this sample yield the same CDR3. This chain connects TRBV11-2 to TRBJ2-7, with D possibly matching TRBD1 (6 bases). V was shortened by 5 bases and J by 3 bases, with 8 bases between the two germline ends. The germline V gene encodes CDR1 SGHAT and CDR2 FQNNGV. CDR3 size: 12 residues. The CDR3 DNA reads TGTGCCAGCAGCCTACAGGGCTACGAGCAGTACTTC. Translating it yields CASSLQGYEQYF.

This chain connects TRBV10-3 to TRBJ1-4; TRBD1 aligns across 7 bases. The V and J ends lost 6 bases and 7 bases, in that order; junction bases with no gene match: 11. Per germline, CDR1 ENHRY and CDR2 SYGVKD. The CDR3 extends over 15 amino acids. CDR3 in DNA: TGTGCCATCAGCGAACAGGGGAACGGTGGTGAAAAACTGTTTTTT. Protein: CAISEQGNGGEKLFF.

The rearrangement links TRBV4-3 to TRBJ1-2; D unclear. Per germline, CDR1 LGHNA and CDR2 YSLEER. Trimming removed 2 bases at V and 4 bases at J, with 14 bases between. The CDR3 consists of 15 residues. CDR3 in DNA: TGCGCCAGCAGCCAATTCGCGAACCCTAGCTATGGCTACACCTTC. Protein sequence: CASSQFANPSYGYTF.

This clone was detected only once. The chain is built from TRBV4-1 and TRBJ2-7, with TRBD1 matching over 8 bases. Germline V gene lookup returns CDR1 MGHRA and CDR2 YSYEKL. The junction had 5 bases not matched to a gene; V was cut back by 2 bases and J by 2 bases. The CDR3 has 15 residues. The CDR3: CASSQKQGDPYEQYF. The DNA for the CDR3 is TGCGCCAGCAGCCAAAAACAGGGGGATCCCTACGAGCAGTACTTC.

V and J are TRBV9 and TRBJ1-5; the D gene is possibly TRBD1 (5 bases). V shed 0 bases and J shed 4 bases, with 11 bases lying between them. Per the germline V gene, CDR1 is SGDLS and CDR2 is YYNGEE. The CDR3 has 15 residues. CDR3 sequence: CASSVGWGGNQPQHF. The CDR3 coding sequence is TGTGCCAGCAGCGTAGGATGGGGGGGGAATCAGCCCCAGCATTTT. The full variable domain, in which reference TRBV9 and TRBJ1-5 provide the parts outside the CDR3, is DSGVTQTPKHLITATGQRVTLRCSPRSGDLSVYWYQQSLDQGLQFLIQYYNGEERAKGNILERFSAQQFPDLHSELNLSSLELGDSALYFCASSVGWGGNQPQHFGDGTRLSIL.

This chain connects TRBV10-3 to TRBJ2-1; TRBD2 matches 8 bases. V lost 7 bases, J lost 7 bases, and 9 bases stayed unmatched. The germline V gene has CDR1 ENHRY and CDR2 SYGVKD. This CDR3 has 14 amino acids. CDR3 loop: CAITERSGRNEQFF. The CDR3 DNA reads TGTGCCATCACCGAGAGGAGCGGGAGAAATGAGCAGTTCTTC.

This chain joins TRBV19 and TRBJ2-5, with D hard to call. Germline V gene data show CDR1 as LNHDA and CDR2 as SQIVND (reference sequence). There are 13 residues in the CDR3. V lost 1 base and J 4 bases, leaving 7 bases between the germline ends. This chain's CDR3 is CASSIGQIETQYF. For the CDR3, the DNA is TGTGCCAGTAGTATAGGCCAGATAGAGACCCAGTACTTC. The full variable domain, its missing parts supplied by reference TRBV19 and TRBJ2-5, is DGGITQSPKYLFRKEGQNVTLSCEQNLNHDAMYWYRQDPGQGLRLIYYSQIVNDFQKGDIAEGYSVSREKKESFPLTVTSAQKNPTAFYLCASSIGQIETQYFGPGTRLLVL.

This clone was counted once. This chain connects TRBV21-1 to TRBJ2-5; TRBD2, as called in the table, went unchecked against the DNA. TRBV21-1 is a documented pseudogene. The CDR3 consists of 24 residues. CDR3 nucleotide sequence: TGTGCCAGCAGCAATACTGGACAGGGGGCGTCTAGCGGGAGGGCCGTGAGCCCCCAAGAGACCCAGTACTTC. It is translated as CASSNTGQGASSGRAVSPQETQYF.

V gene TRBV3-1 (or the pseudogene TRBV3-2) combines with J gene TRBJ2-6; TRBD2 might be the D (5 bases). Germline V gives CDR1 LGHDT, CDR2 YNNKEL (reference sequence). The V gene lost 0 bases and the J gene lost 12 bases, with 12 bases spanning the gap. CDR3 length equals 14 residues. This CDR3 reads CASSQDTRPGVLTF. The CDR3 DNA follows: TGTGCCAGCAGCCAAGATACTAGGCCCGGCGTCCTGACTTTC.

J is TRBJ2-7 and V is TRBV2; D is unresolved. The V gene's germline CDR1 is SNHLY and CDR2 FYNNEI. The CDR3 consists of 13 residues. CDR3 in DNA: TGTGCTTGTCGAAGAGAGAACTCCTACGAGCAGTACTTC. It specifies CACRRENSYEQYF.

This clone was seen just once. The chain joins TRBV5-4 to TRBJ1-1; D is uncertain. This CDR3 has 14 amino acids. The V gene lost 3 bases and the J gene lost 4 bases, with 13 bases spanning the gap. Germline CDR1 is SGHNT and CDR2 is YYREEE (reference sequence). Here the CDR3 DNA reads TGTGCCAGCAGCTACGACCAAATTTCCACTGAAGCTTTCTTT. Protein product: CASSYDQISTEAFF.

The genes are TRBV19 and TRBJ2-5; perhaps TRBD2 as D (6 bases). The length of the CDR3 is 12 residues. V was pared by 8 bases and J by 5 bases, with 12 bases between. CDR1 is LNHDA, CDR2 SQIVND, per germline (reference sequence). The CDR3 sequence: CASSTSWETQYF. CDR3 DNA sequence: TGTGCCAGTTCGACTAGTTGGGAGACCCAGTACTTC. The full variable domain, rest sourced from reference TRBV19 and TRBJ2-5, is DGGITQSPKYLFRKEGQNVTLSCEQNLNHDAMYWYRQDPGQGLRLIYYSQIVNDFQKGDIAEGYSVSREKKESFPLTVTSAQKNPTAFYLCASSTSWETQYFGPGTRLLVL.

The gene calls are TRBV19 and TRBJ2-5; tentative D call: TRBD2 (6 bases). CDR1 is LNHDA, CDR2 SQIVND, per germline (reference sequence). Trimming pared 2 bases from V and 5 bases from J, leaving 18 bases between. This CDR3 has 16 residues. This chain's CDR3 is CASSILAPGSGETQYF. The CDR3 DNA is TGTGCCAGTAGTATATTAGCCCCCGGGAGCGGGGAGACCCAGTACTTC.

The CDR3 spells CASSPARTGEGNQPQHF. Here the CDR3 DNA reads TGTGCCAGCTCACCCGCACGTACAGGTGAGGGGAATCAGCCCCAGCATTTT. The chain combines TRBV18 with TRBJ1-5; D is possibly TRBD1 (5 bases). Trimming cost V 3 bases and J 4 bases, with 19 bases left between them. This CDR3 region has 17 residues. Germline V CDR1 and CDR2: KGHSH, LQKENI.

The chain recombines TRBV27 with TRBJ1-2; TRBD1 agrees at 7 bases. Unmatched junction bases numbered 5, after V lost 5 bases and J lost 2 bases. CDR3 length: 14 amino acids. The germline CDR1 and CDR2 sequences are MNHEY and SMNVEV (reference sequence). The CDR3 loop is CASSDRDQNYGYTF. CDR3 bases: TGTGCCAGCAGTGACAGGGACCAAAACTATGGCTACACCTTC.

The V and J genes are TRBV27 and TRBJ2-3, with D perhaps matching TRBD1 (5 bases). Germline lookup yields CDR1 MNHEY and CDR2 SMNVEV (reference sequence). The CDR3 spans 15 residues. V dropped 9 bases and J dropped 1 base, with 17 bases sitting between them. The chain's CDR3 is CASSLRVSGTDTQYF. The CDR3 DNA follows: TGTGCCAGTTCGCTCAGGGTATCCGGCACAGATACGCAGTATTTT.

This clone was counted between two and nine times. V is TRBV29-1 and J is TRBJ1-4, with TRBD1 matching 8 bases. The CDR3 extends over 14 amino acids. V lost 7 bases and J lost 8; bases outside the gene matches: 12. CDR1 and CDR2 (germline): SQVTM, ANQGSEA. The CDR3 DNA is TGCAGCGCCGGCCAGGGGGCGGCTGGGGAAAAACTGTTTTTT. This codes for CSAGQGAAGEKLFF.

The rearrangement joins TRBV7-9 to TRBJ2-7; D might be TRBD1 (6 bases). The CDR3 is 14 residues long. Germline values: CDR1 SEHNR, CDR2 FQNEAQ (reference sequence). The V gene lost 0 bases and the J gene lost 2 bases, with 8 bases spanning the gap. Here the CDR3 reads CASSLAGAAYEQYF. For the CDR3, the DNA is TGTGCCAGCAGCTTAGCGGGGGCCGCCTACGAGCAGTACTTC.

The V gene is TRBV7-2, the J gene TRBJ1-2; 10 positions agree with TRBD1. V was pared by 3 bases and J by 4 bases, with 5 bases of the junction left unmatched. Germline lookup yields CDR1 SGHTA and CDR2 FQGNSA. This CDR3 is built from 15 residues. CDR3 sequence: CASSLGTGAAYGYTF. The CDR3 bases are TGTGCCAGCAGCTTGGGGACAGGGGCGGCCTATGGCTACACCTTC.

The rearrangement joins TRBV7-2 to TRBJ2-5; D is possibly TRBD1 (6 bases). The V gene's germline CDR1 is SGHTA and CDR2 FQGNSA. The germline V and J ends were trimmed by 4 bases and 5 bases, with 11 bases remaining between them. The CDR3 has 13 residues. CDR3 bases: TGTGCCAGCAGCTACAGGGTTCGGGAGACCCAGTACTTC. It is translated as CASSYRVRETQYF.

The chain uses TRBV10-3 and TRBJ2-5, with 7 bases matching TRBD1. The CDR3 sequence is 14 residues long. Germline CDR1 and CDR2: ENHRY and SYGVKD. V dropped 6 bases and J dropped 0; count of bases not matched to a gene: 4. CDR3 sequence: CAISPDRDQETQYF. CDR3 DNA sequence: TGTGCCATCAGCCCCGACAGGGACCAAGAGACCCAGTACTTC.

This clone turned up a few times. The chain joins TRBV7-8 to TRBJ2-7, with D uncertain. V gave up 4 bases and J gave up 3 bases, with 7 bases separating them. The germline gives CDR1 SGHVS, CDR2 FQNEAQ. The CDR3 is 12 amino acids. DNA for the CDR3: TGTGCCAGCAGCTCAAACCGCTACGAGCAGTACTTC. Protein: CASSSNRYEQYF.

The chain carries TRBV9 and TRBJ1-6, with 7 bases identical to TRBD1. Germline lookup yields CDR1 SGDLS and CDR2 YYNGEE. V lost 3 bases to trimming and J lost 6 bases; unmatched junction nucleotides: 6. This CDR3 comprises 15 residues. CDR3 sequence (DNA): TGTGCCAGCAGCGCAACAGGGGAAGGTAATTCACCCCTCCACTTT. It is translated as CASSATGEGNSPLHF.

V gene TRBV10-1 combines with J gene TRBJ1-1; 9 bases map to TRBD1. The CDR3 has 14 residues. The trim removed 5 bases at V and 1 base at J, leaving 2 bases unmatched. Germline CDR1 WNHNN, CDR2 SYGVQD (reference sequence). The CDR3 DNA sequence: TGCGCCAGCAGTCGGACAGGGGAGAACACTGAAGCTTTCTTT. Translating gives CASSRTGENTEAFF.

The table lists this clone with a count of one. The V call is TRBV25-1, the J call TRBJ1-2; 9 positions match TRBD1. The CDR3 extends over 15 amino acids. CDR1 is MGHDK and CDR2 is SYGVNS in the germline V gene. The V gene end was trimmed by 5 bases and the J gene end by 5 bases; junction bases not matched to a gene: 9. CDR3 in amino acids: CASSTPGTGRYGYTF. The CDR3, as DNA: TGTGCCAGCAGTACTCCCGGGACAGGGCGGTATGGCTACACCTTC.

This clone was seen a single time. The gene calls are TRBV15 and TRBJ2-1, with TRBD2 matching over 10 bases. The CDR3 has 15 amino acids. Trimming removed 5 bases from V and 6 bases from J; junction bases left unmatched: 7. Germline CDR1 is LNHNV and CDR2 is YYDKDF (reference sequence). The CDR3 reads CATSRGTSAVNEQFF. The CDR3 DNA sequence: TGTGCCACCAGCCGAGGGACTAGCGCTGTCAATGAGCAGTTCTTC.

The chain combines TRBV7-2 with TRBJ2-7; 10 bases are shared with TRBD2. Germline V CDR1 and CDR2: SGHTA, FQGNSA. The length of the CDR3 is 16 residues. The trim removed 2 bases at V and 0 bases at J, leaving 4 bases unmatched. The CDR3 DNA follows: TGTGCCAGCAGCTTACTGACTAGCGGGCCCTCCTACGAGCAGTACTTC. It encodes CASSLLTSGPSYEQYF.

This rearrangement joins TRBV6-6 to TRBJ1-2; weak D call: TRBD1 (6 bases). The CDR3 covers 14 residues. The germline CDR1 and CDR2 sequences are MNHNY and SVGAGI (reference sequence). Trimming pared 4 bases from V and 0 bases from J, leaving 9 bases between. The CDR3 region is CASSSGQTNYGYTF. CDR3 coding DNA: TGTGCCAGCAGTTCCGGACAGACTAACTATGGCTACACCTTC.

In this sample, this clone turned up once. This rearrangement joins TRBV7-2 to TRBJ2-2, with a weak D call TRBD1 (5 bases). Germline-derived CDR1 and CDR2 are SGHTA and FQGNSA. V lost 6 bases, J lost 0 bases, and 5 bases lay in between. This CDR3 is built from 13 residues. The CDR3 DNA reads TGTGCCAGCAGGGGGCCGAACACCGGGGAGCTGTTTTTT. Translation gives CASRGPNTGELFF.

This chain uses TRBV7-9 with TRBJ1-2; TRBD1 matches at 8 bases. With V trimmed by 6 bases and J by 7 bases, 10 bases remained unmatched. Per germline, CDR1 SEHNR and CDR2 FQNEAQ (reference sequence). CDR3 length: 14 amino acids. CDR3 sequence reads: CASSQGAGLGGYTF. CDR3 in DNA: TGTGCCAGCAGTCAGGGGGCCGGCCTGGGTGGCTACACCTTC.